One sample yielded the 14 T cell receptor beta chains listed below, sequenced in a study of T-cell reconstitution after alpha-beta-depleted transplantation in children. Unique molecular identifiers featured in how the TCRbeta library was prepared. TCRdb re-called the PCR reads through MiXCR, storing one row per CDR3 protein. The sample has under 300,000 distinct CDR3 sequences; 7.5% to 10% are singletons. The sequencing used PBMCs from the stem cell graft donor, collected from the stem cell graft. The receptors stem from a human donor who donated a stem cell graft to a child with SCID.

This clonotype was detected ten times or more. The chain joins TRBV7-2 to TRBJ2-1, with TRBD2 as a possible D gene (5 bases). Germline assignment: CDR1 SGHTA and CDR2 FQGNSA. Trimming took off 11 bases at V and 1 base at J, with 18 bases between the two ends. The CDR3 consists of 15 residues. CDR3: CASLERSVSYNEQFF. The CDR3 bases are TGTGCCTCCCTCGAGCGGTCTGTTTCCTACAATGAGCAGTTCTTC.

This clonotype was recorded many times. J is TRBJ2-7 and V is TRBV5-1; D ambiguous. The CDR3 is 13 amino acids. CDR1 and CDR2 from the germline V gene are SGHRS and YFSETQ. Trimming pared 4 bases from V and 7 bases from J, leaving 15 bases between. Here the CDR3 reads CASSGQWTGEQYF. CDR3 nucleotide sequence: TGCGCCAGCAGCGGGCAGTGGACGGGTGAGCAGTACTTC.

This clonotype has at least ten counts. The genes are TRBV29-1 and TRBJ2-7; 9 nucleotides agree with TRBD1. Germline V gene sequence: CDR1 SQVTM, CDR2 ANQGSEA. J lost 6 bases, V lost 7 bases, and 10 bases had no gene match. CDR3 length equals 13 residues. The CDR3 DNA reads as TGCAGCGCCCGACCGGGACAGGGAAGCGAGCAGTACTTC. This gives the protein CSARPGQGSEQYF.

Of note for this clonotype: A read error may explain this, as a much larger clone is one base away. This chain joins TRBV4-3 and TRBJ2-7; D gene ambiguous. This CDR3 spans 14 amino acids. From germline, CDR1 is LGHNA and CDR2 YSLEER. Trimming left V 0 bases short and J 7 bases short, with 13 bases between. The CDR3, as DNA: TGCGCCAGCAGCCAAGATCTCCCCCAATGGGAGCAGTACTTC. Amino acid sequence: CASSQDLPQWEQYF.

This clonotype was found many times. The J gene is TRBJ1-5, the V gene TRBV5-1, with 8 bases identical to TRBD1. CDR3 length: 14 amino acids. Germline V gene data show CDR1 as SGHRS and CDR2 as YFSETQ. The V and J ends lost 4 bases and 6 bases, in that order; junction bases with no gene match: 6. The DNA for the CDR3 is TGCGCCAGCAGCCCCGGACAGGGAAGTCAGCCCCAGCATTTT. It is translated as CASSPGQGSQPQHF.

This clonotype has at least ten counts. The CDR3 coding sequence is TGTGCCAGCAGTTTGGTCGTCAGAATTGTCTCGGTTGGCTACACCTTC. This translates into CASSLVVRIVSVGYTF. This sequence joins TRBV28 and TRBJ1-2, with D unresolved. The V gene lost 3 bases and the J gene lost 7 bases, with 21 bases spanning the gap. The CDR3 length is 16 residues. The germline CDR1 and CDR2 sequences are MDHEN and SYDVKM.

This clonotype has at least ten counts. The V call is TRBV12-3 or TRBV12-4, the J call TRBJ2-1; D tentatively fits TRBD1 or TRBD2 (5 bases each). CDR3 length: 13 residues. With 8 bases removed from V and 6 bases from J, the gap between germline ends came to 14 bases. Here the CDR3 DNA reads TGTGCCAGCTCCGGGGCCGCCGTCAATGAGCAGTTCTTC. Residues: CASSGAAVNEQFF.

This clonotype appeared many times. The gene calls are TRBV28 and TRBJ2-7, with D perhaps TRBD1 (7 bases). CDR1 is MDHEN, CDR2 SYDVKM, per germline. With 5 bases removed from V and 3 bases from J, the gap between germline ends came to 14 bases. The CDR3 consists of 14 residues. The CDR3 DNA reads TGTGCCAGCAGTGCAGGGGGGTACAGCTACGAGCAGTACTTC. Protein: CASSAGGYSYEQYF.

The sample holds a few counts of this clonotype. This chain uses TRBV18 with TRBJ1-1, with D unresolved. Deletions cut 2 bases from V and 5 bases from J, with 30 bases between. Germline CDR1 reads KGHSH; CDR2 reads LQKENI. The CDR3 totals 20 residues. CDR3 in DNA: TGTGCCAGCTCACCAAGCCTCGGTCGCGCTGATGGCCGACCGAGGACTGAAGCTTTCTTT. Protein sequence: CASSPSLGRADGRPRTEAFF.

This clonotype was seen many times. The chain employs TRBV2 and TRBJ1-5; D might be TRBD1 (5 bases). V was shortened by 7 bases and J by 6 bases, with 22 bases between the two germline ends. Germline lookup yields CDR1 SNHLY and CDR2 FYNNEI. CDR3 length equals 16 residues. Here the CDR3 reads CASTSSGRGLGQPQHF. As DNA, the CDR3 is TGTGCCAGCACTTCCTCCGGTAGGGGTTTGGGTCAGCCCCAGCATTTT.

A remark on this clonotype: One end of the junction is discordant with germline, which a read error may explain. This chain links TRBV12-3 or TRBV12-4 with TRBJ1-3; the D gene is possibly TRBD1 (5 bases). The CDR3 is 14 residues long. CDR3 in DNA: TGTACCAGCAGTTCCCAGGGCCCTGGAAACACCATATATTTT. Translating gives CTSSSQGPGNTIYF.

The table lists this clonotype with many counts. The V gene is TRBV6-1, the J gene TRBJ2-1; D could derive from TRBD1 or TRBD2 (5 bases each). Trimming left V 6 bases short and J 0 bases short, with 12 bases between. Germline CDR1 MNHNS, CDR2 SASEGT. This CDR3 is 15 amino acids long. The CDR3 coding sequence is TGTGCCAGCAGCCAGTGGGGGAGCTCCTACAATGAGCAGTTCTTC. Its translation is CASSQWGSSYNEQFF.

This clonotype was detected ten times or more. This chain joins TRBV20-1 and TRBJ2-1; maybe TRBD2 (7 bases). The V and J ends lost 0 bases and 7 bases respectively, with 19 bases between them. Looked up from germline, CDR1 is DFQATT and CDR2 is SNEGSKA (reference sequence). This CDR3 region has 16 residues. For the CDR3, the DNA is TGCAGTGCTAGAGATCCAAGGGGGGGCGGAGTGAATGAGCAGTTCTTC. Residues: CSARDPRGGGVNEQFF.

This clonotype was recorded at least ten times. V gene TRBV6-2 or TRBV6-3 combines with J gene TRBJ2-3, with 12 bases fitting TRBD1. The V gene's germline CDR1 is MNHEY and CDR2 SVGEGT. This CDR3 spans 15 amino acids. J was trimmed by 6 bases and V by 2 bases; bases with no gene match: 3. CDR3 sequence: CASSYGDRGPDTQYF. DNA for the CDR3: TGTGCCAGCAGTTACGGGGACAGGGGGCCGGATACGCAGTATTTT.